This T cell receptor beta chain was identified in a study of CD8 T cells in Susac syndrome. CDR3 length equals 14 residues. V gave up 5 bases and J gave up 5 bases, with 15 bases separating them. Reverse transcription of roughly 0.5 to 1 ug RNA was carried out with random hexamers. TCRdb used MiXCR to reprocess the immunoSEQ multiplex PCR reads, holding one entry per CDR3 protein. The top ten clones hold approximately 0.11% of a sample with 250,000 to 300,000 distinct CDR3 sequences, roughly 85% of them seen once. Sequences were obtained from CD8+ T cells from PBMCs. The receptor was derived from a human donor with multiple sclerosis. The gene calls are TRBV12-3 or TRBV12-4 and TRBJ2-5, with D hard to call. DNA for the CDR3: TGTGCCAGCAGTGAACCCACGTACTTGGAGACCCAGTACTTC. Protein product: CASSEPTYLETQYF.